This T cell receptor beta chain was sequenced during a study of blood T cell repertoires in COVID-19. Looking at the study overall: Sources were T cells, B-cell-depleted T cells, or PBMCs; the material itself was cDNA or gDNA.

As processed by the authors: Nucleated cell counts were estimated from reference gene primer amplification. TCRdb keeps only in-frame clones here, not all; method: immunoSEQ multiplex PCR. From that table come the V and J calls and clone size; the DNA was used to work out D and trimming. Counted here are about 210,000 clones, roughly 79% occurring once; the ten biggest clones make up more than 8.5%. Self-reported history from a screening survey and questionnaire set each donor's cohort. V lost 2 bases and J lost 0, with 11 bases in between. This CDR3 is built from 16 residues. Germline CDR1 reads MDHEN; CDR2 reads SYDVKM.

The chain couples TRBV28 to TRBJ2-1; a weak D match, TRBD2 (5 bases). The source is a woman aged 50 to 60 with acute COVID-19. The sequencing sample was made of PBMCs or T cells enriched from blood (not recorded which). CDR3 loop: CASSLPGSRSYNEQFF. Written as DNA, the CDR3 is TGTGCCAGCAGTTTACCGGGGTCCCGCTCCTACAATGAGCAGTTCTTC.